This T cell receptor (beta chain) was sequenced in a study of blood T cell repertoires in COVID-19. Whole-study context: The United States, Italy and Spain were the sources of the acute and convalescent COVID-19 samples. The cDNA or gDNA used as material had been derived from T cells, B-cell-depleted T cells, or PBMCs.

Germline loops: CDR1 SNHLY, CDR2 FYNNEI. Trimming cost V 7 bases and J 3 bases; bases outside gene matches: 8. This CDR3 spans 14 amino acids. This clone was detected only a few times. Methods used by the authors: Estimated nucleated cell counts came from reference gene primer amplification. Produced via immunoSEQ multiplex PCR; TCRdb's table is partial and in-frame only. V, J and clone size are those of that table, while D and trimming were read from the DNA. The sample has some 100,000 clones, about 89% seen once; the top ten hold 10%. The material sequenced was peripheral blood. The chain carries TRBV2 and TRBJ2-7; 8 nucleotides line up with TRBD1. The TCR comes from a man aged 50-59 years with acute or convalescent COVID-19. CDR3: CASKSGTGYYEQYF. Written as DNA, the CDR3 is TGTGCCAGCAAATCCGGGACAGGTTACTACGAGCAGTACTTC.